This T cell receptor beta chain was profiled in a study of blood T cell repertoires in COVID-19 (dated by TCRdb to 2018 to 2021). With respect to the entire study: For ImmuneRACE Cohort 3, a participant was defined as recovered based on two consecutive negative NP/OP PCR tests, clearance by a healthcare professional, or resolution of symptoms. The repertoires were made available in a free public database intended to serve as a resource for research on the immune response to SARS-CoV-2. The dataset comprised deeply sampled blood TCRbeta repertoires from subjects exposed to, actively infected with, or recovered from COVID-19. Where available, HLA class I and class II types were obtained from metadata supplied by the sample provider rather than from assay-based typing. Nearly every sample came with metadata listing a de-identified subject ID, COVID-19 status, age in years and sex. The prospective study material was composed of cDNA or gDNA derived from T cells, B-cell-depleted T cells, or PBMCs. The collaborator samples originated in the United States, Italy and Spain and spanned the acute and convalescent phases of COVID-19. Samples came from the ongoing ImmuneRACE study (first 160 participants) plus 1,254 subjects from 6 global collaborators.

Overall results and qualifications from the work: The amount of clinical and demographic metadata varied by source and participant and was provided uncurated.

Regarding this clone: Its antigen target is currently unknown. No much larger clone exists at a distance of one base, and base qualities are not known.

Participants in the prospective study were aged about 18 to 95 years, lived in more than 20 United States geographic areas, and enrolled through a virtual design. To assign participants to cohorts, the prospective study relied on clinical history that participants themselves reported in a screening survey and a study questionnaire. Each participant in the prospective study had whole blood, serum and a nasopharyngeal or oropharyngeal swab collected by mobile phlebotomists. Over a roughly two-month period, participants in the prospective study had the option of providing additional blood draws and questionnaires. Blood samples from the prospective study were shipped frozen or at room temperature prior to DNA extraction. The CDR3 sequence holds 16 residues, the cysteine and phenylalanine included. Kept here is only the CDR3 DNA, which spans 48 bases and is read in frame from base 1. In the germline V gene, CDR1 corresponds to MNHEY and CDR2 to SVGEGT. V and J are truncated by 2 bases and 0 bases respectively, leaving an intervening sequence of 10 bases.

The immunoSEQ Assay, a bias-controlled multiplex PCR, was used to amplify TCRbeta CDR3 regions from genomic DNA. As for how the authors treated the data: Nucleated cell counts per sample were estimated from amplification of reference gene primers within the assay. To quantify the absolute abundance of each unique TCRbeta CDR3 rearrangement, sequence reads were collapsed and filtered. Productive Simpson clonality was computed per sample as the square root of Simpson's diversity index over productive rearrangements. TCRdb stores this immuneACCESS table with in-frame sequences only. Part of the clones is absent; in the studies checked, under half of the shortfall reflects unresolved V genes, and no reason is known for the rest. Clone size and the V and J calls come from that table; the DNA yielded D and trimming. The sample yields under 150,000 clones; under 90% were counted once. The top ten clonotypes cover roughly 4% of the sample.

The rearranged chain carries TRBV6-2 or TRBV6-3 and TRBJ2-2, and perhaps TRBD2 as D gene, on 6 matching bases. This TCR came from a man over 45 in a cohort exposed to, infected with or recovered from COVID-19 (not recorded which). Material for sequencing was PBMCs or T cells enriched from blood (not recorded which). The DNA is as follows: TGTGCCAGCAGTTACCTTGGGACTGCGAACACCGGGGAGCTGTTTTTT. This sequence encodes CASSYLGTANTGELFF.